The 6 T cell receptor beta chains below all came from one sample that was sequenced in a study of blood T cell repertoires in COVID-19. The repertoire was sequenced with immunoSEQ multiplex PCR; TCRdb's copy has only in-frame clones and lacks some. The sample lists about 300,000 clones, 85% to 90% occurring once. Sample: peripheral blood. These receptors were taken from a man in his sixties or seventies with acute or convalescent COVID-19.

The chain employs TRBV21-1 and TRBJ1-3; the table's TRBD1 call for D was not verified on the DNA. TRBV21-1 is termed a pseudogene. CDR3 length equals 16 residues. Here the CDR3 reads CASSKGGRGSGNTIYF. The CDR3 region has the DNA TGTGCCAGCAGCAAAGGGGGAAGGGGCTCTGGAAACACCATATATTTT.

The chain has TRBV5-4 and TRBJ1-1; possibly TRBD1 for D (6 bases). V was trimmed by 0 bases and J by 11 bases, leaving 14 bases between them. This CDR3 has 13 residues. Germline lookup yields CDR1 SGHNT and CDR2 YYREEE (reference sequence). The CDR3, as DNA: TGTGCCAGCAGCTTGGCCAACAGGGTGGCGGCTTTCTTT. Its protein product is CASSLANRVAAFF.

The chain couples TRBV19 to TRBJ1-5; tentative D call: TRBD1 (6 bases). The CDR3 covers 13 residues. Germline loops: CDR1 LNHDA, CDR2 SQIVND (reference sequence). The ends were cut back, 6 bases at V and 6 bases at J, with 12 bases in the middle. The DNA of the CDR3 is TGTGCCAGTAGCGGGGGGCTGGGTCAGCCCCAGCATTTT. This codes for CASSGGLGQPQHF.

The J gene is TRBJ1-1, the V gene TRBV6-2 or TRBV6-3; D uncertain. The CDR3 covers 15 residues. With 6 bases removed from V and 6 bases from J, the gap between germline ends came to 20 bases. Per the germline V gene, CDR1 is MNHEY and CDR2 is SVGEGT. The CDR3, as DNA: TGTGCCAGCAGCCCCCCCGAACTACGGGTCGCTGAAGCTTTCTTT. Its protein product is CASSPPELRVAEAFF.

The chain combines TRBV7-2 with TRBJ2-5; 9 bases match TRBD2. This CDR3 has 14 residues. The germline V gene encodes CDR1 SGHTA and CDR2 FQGNSA. The V segment lost 3 bases and the J segment 3 bases; nucleotides outside the gene matches: 2. The CDR3 bases are TGTGCCAGCAGCTTCCGGACTAGCGAAGAGACCCAGTACTTC. As protein: CASSFRTSEETQYF. Full variable domain (rest looked up from reference TRBV7-2 and TRBJ2-5): GAGVSQSPSNKVTEKGKDVELRCDPISGHTALYWYRQSLGQGLEFLIYFQGNSAPDKSGLPSDRFSAERTGGSVSTLTIQRTQQEDSAVYLCASSFRTSEETQYFGPGTRLLVL.

The chain is built from TRBV5-6 and TRBJ1-6; the D gene is possibly TRBD1 (6 bases). The CDR3 extends over 14 amino acids. Trimming cost V 4 bases and J 9 bases, with 14 bases left between them. The germline V gene has CDR1 SGHDT and CDR2 YYEEEE. CDR3: CASSRQAGGSPLHF. DNA of the CDR3: TGTGCCAGCAGCCGACAGGCCGGCGGTTCACCCCTCCACTTT. The full variable domain, rest sourced from reference TRBV5-6 and TRBJ1-6, is DAGVTQSPTHLIKTRGQQVTLRCSPKSGHDTVSWYQQALGQGPQFIFQYYEEEERQRGNFPDRFSGHQFPNYSSELNVNALLLGDSALYLCASSRQAGGSPLHFGNGTRLTVT.